This record looks at one T cell receptor (beta chain) sequence and its context. Its target is unknown. There are 13 residues in the CDR3. Deletions cut 3 bases from V and 5 bases from J, with 10 bases between. Looked up from germline, CDR1 is SNHLY and CDR2 is FYNNEI. The data were obtained in a study of T cell responses to AZD1222 COVID-19 vaccine. General study findings and limits: Donors in the cohort were predominantly white British and more often female, and clonal diversity was possibly underestimated. After the peak T cell response, and only then, were repertoires sampled. Among vaccine-associated CD4 TCRs, coverage spanned spike, with dominance at 160-218 and 743-854. Seropositivity was recorded at baseline in only 6 or 7 AZD1222 recipients.

Profiling relied on immunoSEQ multiplex PCR, and the TCRdb table lists in-frame clones only, not all of them. The sample shows around 160,000 clones, under 95% of them seen only once. The sequence came from an adult in good health. The chain couples TRBV2 to TRBJ1-1, with D hard to call. The sample here was peripheral blood, taken on day 0 of AZD1222 vaccination. CDR3 protein: CASSDRWGTEAFF. CDR3 bases: TGTGCCAGCAGTGATCGGTGGGGTACTGAAGCTTTCTTT.